A single T cell receptor (beta chain) is shown here with its context. Antigen specificity is unknown. This sample is drawn from a study of cytomegalovirus exposure and HLA in healthy donors. The study ran its PCR with 60 Vbeta and 13 Jbeta primers. Per the study methods: Per a later analysis, the number of unique TCR beta chains was 75 million to 90 million, of which around 9.9 million were shared. Assay used: immunoSEQ multiplex PCR; TCRdb lists only in-frame clones, some missing. Clonal size and the V and J genes are those of that table, whereas D and trimming came from the DNA. The clone table shows tens of thousands of clones, with the ten largest holding roughly 6.4%. Overall study results and limits: A later analysis reportedly found fewer N-insertions in an Asian-associated ancestry cluster than the roughly 670-donor mean. A later analysis found TCR association rates differed by HLA locus, highest for DRB1 and lowest for HLA-C.

Germline-derived CDR1 and CDR2 are SGHNT and YYREEE (reference sequence). V was pared by 0 bases and J by 7 bases, with 10 bases between. The length of the CDR3 is 14 residues. Sample: PBMCs. This sequence joins TRBV5-4 and TRBJ1-4, with D perhaps TRBD1 (5 bases). The receptor was isolated from a human donor in good health. CDR3: CASSLAGGGEKLFF. In DNA form, the CDR3 reads TGTGCCAGCAGCTTGGCCGGGGGAGGTGAAAAACTGTTTTTT.